The rows below give T cell receptor beta chains drawn from one sample of a study of cytomegalovirus exposure and HLA in healthy donors. Profiled with immunoSEQ multiplex PCR; TCRdb holds only in-frame clones, not every one. The table lists 75,000 to 90,000 clones, over 70% of them singletons, with approximately 6% in the top ten. The sample taken for sequencing was PBMCs. The receptor source for this set is a male donor in good health and CMV-seropositive. Both conserved end residues are part of each CDR3. A D gene is named only where the DNA matches it firmly. Rows may omit the clone size; those that give it use once, few, many or a size class.

CDR3 protein,CDR3 DNA,clone size,J gene,V gene,D gene,CDR3 length
CASSQRTGGNTIYF,TGCGCCAGCAGCCAAAGGACAGGGGGAAACACCATATATTTT,once,TRBJ1-3,TRBV4-3,TRBD1,14
CASRGDSPVVGELFF,TGTGCCAGCAGAGGGGACAGCCCGGTGGTCGGGGAGCTGTTTTTT,.,TRBJ2-2,TRBV2,TRBD1,15
CASSYGGLAGTYEQYF,TGTGCCAGCAGTTACGGTGGGCTAGCGGGGACCTACGAGCAGTACTTC,.,TRBJ2-7,TRBV6-5,TRBD2,16
CASSQGLGGRWYEQYF,TGCGCCAGCAGCCAGGGACTAGGGGGGAGATGGTACGAGCAGTACTTC,.,TRBJ2-7,TRBV4-1,TRBD2,16
CASSPRLAGVNEQFF,TGTGCCAGCAGTCCTCGACTAGCGGGAGTCAATGAGCAGTTCTTC,.,TRBJ2-1,TRBV6-4,TRBD2,15
CASSSYPGSSNQPQHF,TGTGCCAGTAGTTCATACCCGGGGTCGAGCAATCAGCCCCAGCATTTT,few,TRBJ1-5,TRBV19,.,16
CASSLDLVGGIYEQYF,TGTGCCAGCAGTTTAGATCTCGTGGGAGGGATCTACGAGCAGTACTTC,few,TRBJ2-7,TRBV28,TRBD2,16
CASSRGLGTEAFF,TGTGCCAGCAGTCGGGGGTTGGGCACTGAAGCTTTCTTT,.,TRBJ1-1,TRBV2,.,13
CASSFGTGYEQYF,TGCGCCAGCAGCTTTGGGACAGGTTACGAGCAGTACTTC,few,TRBJ2-7,TRBV5-1,TRBD1,13
CASSQDGGGGVSPWEKLFF,TGTGCCAGCAGCCAAGATGGCGGGGGAGGGGTGAGCCCTTGGGAAAAACTGTTTTTT,.,TRBJ1-4,TRBV28,.,19
CASSQAGTASLRGEKLFF,TGCGCCAGCAGCCAAGCCGGGACAGCCTCCCTGAGGGGAGAAAAACTGTTTTTT,once,TRBJ1-4,TRBV4-1,TRBD1,18
CASSPLGGLQGETQYF,TGTGCCAGCAGCCCCCTCGGGGGGCTCCAAGGAGAGACCCAGTACTTC,.,TRBJ2-5,TRBV6-6,.,16
CASRTSGSLGEQYF,TGTGCCAGCAGGACTAGCGGGAGCCTGGGCGAGCAGTACTTC,.,TRBJ2-7,TRBV5-4,TRBD2,14
CASSVATNTEAFF,TGTGCCAGCAGCGTAGCTACGAACACTGAAGCTTTCTTT,.,TRBJ1-1,TRBV9,.,13
CASSHTGGADEQYF,TGTGCCAGCAGCCATACAGGGGGCGCGGACGAGCAGTACTTC,.,TRBJ2-7,TRBV14,TRBD1,14
CASSVGAEKLFF,TGCGCCAGCAGTGTGGGGGCTGAAAAACTGTTTTTT,.,TRBJ1-4,TRBV10-2,.,12
CASSPGGRGGREQYF,TGTGCCAGCAGTCCAGGGGGGCGGGGGGGGCGCGAGCAGTACTTC,once,TRBJ2-7,TRBV28,TRBD2,15
CASSLTSGSPGELFF,TGTGCCAGCAGCTTGACTAGCGGGAGTCCCGGGGAGCTGTTTTTT,few,TRBJ2-2,TRBV7-9,TRBD2,15
CSVLFRKETQYF,TGCAGCGTTCTCTTCCGTAAAGAGACCCAGTACTTC,.,TRBJ2-5,TRBV29-1,.,12
CASSLTGGNTEAFF,TGTGCCAGCAGCTTAACAGGGGGGAACACTGAAGCTTTCTTT,few,TRBJ1-1,TRBV13,TRBD1,14
CASSPLRGSTDTQYF,TGTGCCAGCTCACCCCTCCGGGGGAGCACAGATACGCAGTATTTT,.,TRBJ2-3,TRBV18,.,15
CAWSPTRGRRFEQPQHF,TGTGCCTGGAGTCCCACCAGGGGGCGCAGGTTTGAACAGCCCCAGCATTTT,.,TRBJ1-5,TRBV30,TRBD1,17
CASSKGTGFNEKLFF,TGTGCCAGCAGCAAGGGGACAGGGTTTAATGAAAAACTGTTCTTT,.,TRBJ1-4,TRBV11-2,TRBD1,15
CASTQQGANGYTF,TGCGCCAGCACCCAACAGGGGGCGAATGGCTACACCTTC,.,TRBJ1-2,TRBV4-1,TRBD1,13